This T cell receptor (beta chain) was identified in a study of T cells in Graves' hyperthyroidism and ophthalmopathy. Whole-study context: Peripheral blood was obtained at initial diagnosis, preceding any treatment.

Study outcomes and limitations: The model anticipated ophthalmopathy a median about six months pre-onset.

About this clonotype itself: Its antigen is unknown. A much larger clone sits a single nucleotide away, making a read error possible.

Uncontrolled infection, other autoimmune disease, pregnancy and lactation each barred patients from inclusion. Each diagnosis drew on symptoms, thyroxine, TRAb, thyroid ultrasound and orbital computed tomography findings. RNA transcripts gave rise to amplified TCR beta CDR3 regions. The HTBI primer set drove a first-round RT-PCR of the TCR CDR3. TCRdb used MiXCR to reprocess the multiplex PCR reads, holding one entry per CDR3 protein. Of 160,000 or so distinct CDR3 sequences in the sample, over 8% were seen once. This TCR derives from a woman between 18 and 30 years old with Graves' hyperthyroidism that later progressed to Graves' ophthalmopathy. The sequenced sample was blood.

The CDR3 loop is CASSYHHRNTEAFF. The CDR3 region has the DNA TGTGCCAGCAGTTACCACCACAGGAACACTGAAGCTTTCTTT. The chain joins TRBV6-9 to TRBJ1-1; D gene uncertain. CDR1 is MNHGY and CDR2 is SVAAGI in the germline V gene. The CDR3 sequence is 14 residues long. Trimming took off 3 bases at V and 1 base at J, with 9 bases between the two ends.